The rows below give T cell receptor beta chains drawn from one sample of a study of cytomegalovirus exposure and HLA in healthy donors. Libraries were prepared by immunoSEQ multiplex PCR; TCRdb keeps only in-frame clonotypes and omits some of them. The sample lists about 180,000 clones; 60% to 80% were seen once. The source material was PBMCs. The receptors were gathered from a man aged 35-49 years in good health and CMV-seropositive. CDR3s include the opening cysteine and the closing phenylalanine or tryptophan. D genes are given only for firm matches. Size is omitted from some rows. Given values are once, few, many or a class for expanded clones.

CASSLGVTDTQYF TGTGCCAGCAGTTTAGGAGTAACAGATACGCAGTATTTT TRBV27 . 13 . TRBJ2-3
CASSLSGFSYNEQFF TGTGCCAGCAGCTTGTCGGGATTCTCCTACAATGAGCAGTTCTTC TRBV5-4 . 15 . TRBJ2-1
CASSISGHYGYTF TGTGCCAGTAGTATTAGCGGACACTATGGCTACACCTTC TRBV19 . 13 once TRBJ1-2
CASSRTLAASTTGELFF TGTGCCAGCAGCCGTACACTAGCGGCATCCACGACCGGGGAGCTGTTTTTT TRBV11-3 TRBD2 17 . TRBJ2-2
CASSFEGYEQYF TGTGCCAGCAGCTTTGAGGGCTACGAGCAGTACTTC TRBV5-5 . 12 . TRBJ2-7
CASSLGQGAYEQYF TGCGCCAGCAGCTTAGGACAGGGCGCCTACGAGCAGTACTTC TRBV5-1 TRBD1 14 . TRBJ2-7
CAISDLAGSYNEQFF TGTGCCATCAGTGACCTGGCAGGGTCCTACAATGAGCAGTTCTTC TRBV10-3 . 15 . TRBJ2-1
CASSLGQGRYEQYF TGCGCCAGCAGCCTCGGACAGGGTCGGTACGAGCAGTACTTC TRBV5-1 TRBD1 14 . TRBJ2-7
CASSLGQGEGNQPQHF TGTGCCAGCAGCTTAGGCCAGGGTGAGGGCAATCAGCCCCAGCATTTT TRBV13 . 16 once TRBJ1-5
CASSYSNRGDYEQYF TGTGCCAGCAGTTACTCGAACAGGGGGGACTACGAGCAGTACTTC TRBV6-5 TRBD1 15 once TRBJ2-7
CASSTDRETEAFF TGTGCCAGTAGTACAGACAGGGAAACTGAAGCTTTCTTT TRBV19 TRBD1 13 . TRBJ1-1
CAWSGQGQLNTEAFF TGTGCCTGGAGTGGCCAGGGACAGCTCAACACTGAAGCTTTCTTT TRBV30 TRBD1 15 . TRBJ1-1
CASSLTGVTGELFF TGTGCCAGCAGTCTCACTGGAGTGACCGGGGAGCTGTTTTTT TRBV7-9 . 14 . TRBJ2-2
CASSLARRAEQYF TGTGCCAGCAGCTTAGCGCGGCGAGCCGAGCAGTACTTC TRBV11-3 . 13 . TRBJ2-7
CARSLEGTSSGANGLTF TGTGCCAGAAGCTTGGAGGGCACCAGCTCTGGGGCCAACGGCCTGACTTTC TRBV5-3 . 17 . TRBJ2-6
CASSVAGQGANEQFF TGTGCCAGCAGCGTAGCAGGACAGGGGGCGAATGAGCAGTTCTTC TRBV9 TRBD1 15 . TRBJ2-1
CASAPGYHEQYF TGTGCCAGCGCCCCAGGGTACCACGAGCAGTACTTC TRBV11-2 . 12 . TRBJ2-7
CASSQSRGGQETQYF TGCGCCAGTTCTCAAAGTCGTGGGGGGCAAGAGACCCAGTACTTC TRBV5-1 . 15 . TRBJ2-5
CASRRTVGILADTQYF TGTGCCAGCAGGAGGACAGTGGGGATCTTGGCAGATACGCAGTATTTT TRBV4-2 . 16 . TRBJ2-3
CASSLAGGGTDTQYF TGTGCCAGCAGCTTGGCAGGGGGCGGCACAGATACGCAGTATTTT TRBV5-4 TRBD1 15 . TRBJ2-3
CASGSSGTDTQYF TGTGCTAGTGGCTCCTCGGGCACAGATACGCAGTATTTT TRBV12-5 . 13 . TRBJ2-3
CATKSDRYTNEQFF TGTGCCACAAAGAGCGACAGGTACACCAATGAGCAGTTCTTC TRBV19 . 14 . TRBJ2-1
CAWSGQGLDYTF TGTGCCTGGAGTGGACAGGGGTTAGACTACACCTTC TRBV30 TRBD1 12 . TRBJ1-2
CASTLGLAGQNEQFF TGTGCCAGCACCCTCGGCCTAGCGGGGCAGAATGAGCAGTTCTTC TRBV28 TRBD2 15 once TRBJ2-1
CASRGGGRTNTGELFF TGCGCCAGCAGAGGTGGCGGGAGGACGAACACCGGGGAGCTGTTTTTT TRBV5-1 TRBD2 16 . TRBJ2-2
CASSEGDSSYEQYF TGTGCCAGCAGTGAAGGGGACAGCTCCTACGAGCAGTACTTC TRBV6-1 TRBD1 14 few TRBJ2-7
CASSLDRGQYEQYF TGTGCCAGCAGTCTTGACAGGGGGCAGTACGAGCAGTACTTC TRBV5-4 TRBD1 14 . TRBJ2-7
CASSGGGPQHF TGTGCCAGCAGCGGCGGGGGGCCCCAGCATTTT TRBV5-6 . 11 . TRBJ1-5
CASSEVQETQYF TGCGCCAGCAGCGAGGTCCAAGAGACCCAGTACTTC TRBV5-1 . 12 . TRBJ2-5
CASSLSRRRIF TGTGCCAGCAGCTTGTCTAGGCGTAGAATCTTC TRBV5-6 . 11 . TRBJ2-1
CASSPRLAGVNEQFF TGTGCCAGCAGCCCTAGACTAGCGGGAGTGAATGAGCAGTTCTTC TRBV7-9 TRBD2 15 . TRBJ2-1
CASSLDAGRLSEQYF TGCGCCAGCAGCTTGGATGCGGGGCGTCTAAGCGAGCAGTACTTC TRBV5-1 . 15 . TRBJ2-7
CASNSRQIYYEQYF TGTGCCAGCAATTCGAGACAGATATACTACGAGCAGTACTTC TRBV28 . 14 . TRBJ2-7
CASSRRDNYEQYF TGCGCCAGCAGCCGCCGGGACAACTACGAGCAGTACTTC TRBV5-1 . 13 . TRBJ2-7
CASSEAASGPYEQYF TGTGCCAGCAGTGAGGCGGCTAGCGGTCCCTACGAACAGTACTTC TRBV2 TRBD2 15 . TRBJ2-7
CASSLQGEDTEAFF TGTGCCAGCAGCCTACAGGGGGAAGACACTGAAGCTTTCTTT TRBV6-6 TRBD1 14 . TRBJ1-1
CASSLSLTGSREAFF TGCGCCAGCAGCTTGAGTCTGACAGGGAGTCGTGAAGCTTTCTTT TRBV5-1 TRBD1 15 . TRBJ1-1
CASPTPGLAGDRAWEDTQYF TGTGCCAGCCCCACGCCGGGACTAGCGGGAGATAGGGCCTGGGAAGATACGCAGTATTTT TRBV2 TRBD2 20 . TRBJ2-3
CSVGAGDGANVLTF TGCAGCGTTGGCGCGGGGGACGGGGCCAACGTCCTGACTTTC TRBV29-1 TRBD2 14 . TRBJ2-6
CAWNLGTSGRNSYEQYF TGTGCCTGGAACCTTGGGACTAGCGGGAGGAACTCCTACGAGCAGTACTTC TRBV30 TRBD2 17 . TRBJ2-7
CASSSRGTGSYEQYF TGTGCCAGCAGTTCCAGAGGGACAGGATCCTACGAGCAGTACTTC TRBV28 TRBD1 15 . TRBJ2-7
CASIEREGIEQYF TGTGCCAGCATCGAGCGGGAGGGGATCGAGCAGTACTTC TRBV28 TRBD2 13 . TRBJ2-7
CASSSYQGTTEAFF TGTGCCAGCAGTTCTTATCAGGGGACCACTGAAGCTTTCTTT TRBV6-1 . 14 . TRBJ1-1
CASSLGAFMETQYF TGTGCCAGCAGCTTAGGGGCTTTTATGGAGACCCAGTACTTC TRBV7-7 . 14 . TRBJ2-5
CASRVFSGSYEQYF TGTGCCAGCAGGGTGTTTAGCGGATCCTACGAGCAGTACTTC TRBV6-1 . 14 . TRBJ2-7
CASSQMGGAITEAFF TGCGCCAGCAGCCAAATGGGGGGGGCGATTACTGAAGCTTTCTTT TRBV4-1 . 15 . TRBJ1-1
CATRGQGPTDTQYF TGTGCCACCCGCGGACAGGGACCCACAGATACGCAGTATTTT TRBV19 TRBD1 14 . TRBJ2-3
CASSHSQKVEAFF TGTGCCAGCAGTCACTCACAGAAAGTTGAAGCTTTCTTT TRBV6-6 . 13 few TRBJ1-1
CASSLVSGAGGYEQYF TGTGCCAGCAGCTTAGTGTCAGGGGCGGGAGGCTACGAGCAGTACTTC TRBV11-3 TRBD2 16 . TRBJ2-7
CASSLARDFTDTQYF TGCGCCAGCAGCTTGGCCCGGGACTTCACAGATACGCAGTATTTT TRBV5-1 . 15 . TRBJ2-3
CASSAAVLWNQPQHF TGTGCCAGTAGTGCGGCGGTTTTATGGAATCAGCCCCAGCATTTT TRBV19 . 15 . TRBJ1-5
CASSETAGPQPQHF TGTGCCAGCAGTGAAACCGCCGGTCCTCAGCCCCAGCATTTT TRBV2 . 14 . TRBJ1-5
CASSKGWTALNTEAFF TGTGCCAGTAGTAAGGGATGGACAGCATTGAACACTGAAGCTTTCTTT TRBV19 . 16 . TRBJ1-1
CASSLWGSSSYNEQFF TGCGCCAGCAGCTTGTGGGGCTCAAGCTCCTACAATGAGCAGTTCTTC TRBV5-1 . 16 once TRBJ2-1
CAWSVSSGPSYEQYF TGTGCCTGGAGTGTATCAAGCGGGCCGAGCTACGAGCAGTACTTC TRBV30 . 15 once TRBJ2-7